This is a list of T cell receptor beta chains from one sample in a study of CD8 T cells in Susac syndrome. TCRdb called the immunoSEQ multiplex PCR reads again in MiXCR, with one record for every CDR3 protein. The repertoire holds 160,000 or so distinct CDR3 sequences, roughly 94% seen once, with about 0.094% in the top ten. Sequenced input: CD4+ T cells from PBMCs. These receptors were collected from a human donor with multiple sclerosis. Both conserved end residues are part of each CDR3. Each record gives: CDR3 DNA, CDR3 protein, J gene, clone size, V gene, D gene. D genes are given only for firm matches. Clone size is not always given. Where it is, it says once, few, many or a class for expanded clones.

cdr3_nt: TGTGCCAGTAGTATTAAGGGAAGCAATGAGCAGTTCTTC
cdr3_aa: CASSIKGSNEQFF
j_call: TRBJ2-1
clone_size: -
v_call: TRBV19
d_call: -

cdr3_nt: TGTGCCAGCAGTTTTTCAGGAGCCGGCGAGACCCAGTACTTC
cdr3_aa: CASSFSGAGETQYF
j_call: TRBJ2-5
clone_size: -
v_call: TRBV28
d_call: -

cdr3_nt: TGTGCCAGCAGCCCTAGCGGTATCGGGGAGCAGTACTTC
cdr3_aa: CASSPSGIGEQYF
j_call: TRBJ2-7
clone_size: few
v_call: TRBV3-1
d_call: TRBD2

cdr3_nt: TGCAGTGCTAGAGGAGAGGGGGGGACTGAAGCTTTCTTT
cdr3_aa: CSARGEGGTEAFF
j_call: TRBJ1-1
clone_size: -
v_call: TRBV20-1
d_call: -

cdr3_nt: TGTGCCAGCAGTTTAGGAGGGGAAGGCTACACCTTC
cdr3_aa: CASSLGGEGYTF
j_call: TRBJ1-2
clone_size: -
v_call: TRBV27
d_call: -

cdr3_nt: TGTGCCAGCAGCCCCAGGGCTAGCGGAATAGGCAATGAGCAGTTCTTC
cdr3_aa: CASSPRASGIGNEQFF
j_call: TRBJ2-1
clone_size: -
v_call: TRBV7-3
d_call: TRBD2

cdr3_nt: TGCAGTGCTAGAGATGTGCGGAACCCACAGTATTTT
cdr3_aa: CSARDVRNPQYF
j_call: TRBJ2-3
clone_size: -
v_call: TRBV20-1
d_call: -

cdr3_nt: TGTGCCAGCAGCCAGGACCTTGGCAATCAGCCCCAGCATTTT
cdr3_aa: CASSQDLGNQPQHF
j_call: TRBJ1-5
clone_size: -
v_call: TRBV2
d_call: -

cdr3_nt: TGTGCCAGCAGCTTACGGACAGGGGCGGGCTCTGGGGCCAACGTCCTGACTTTC
cdr3_aa: CASSLRTGAGSGANVLTF
j_call: TRBJ2-6
clone_size: -
v_call: TRBV7-3
d_call: TRBD1

cdr3_nt: TGTGCCTGGAGTAAAGGGGTTAGCGAAAACAATGAGCAGTTCTTC
cdr3_aa: CAWSKGVSENNEQFF
j_call: TRBJ2-1
clone_size: -
v_call: TRBV30
d_call: -

cdr3_nt: TGCAGTGCTAGTGAGGTCCACATTCAGTACTTC
cdr3_aa: CSASEVHIQYF
j_call: TRBJ2-4
clone_size: -
v_call: TRBV20-1
d_call: -

cdr3_nt: TGTGCCAGCAGCTTAACCGCCCGTAACAGGCCACCTAACTATGGCTACACCTTC
cdr3_aa: CASSLTARNRPPNYGYTF
j_call: TRBJ1-2
clone_size: -
v_call: TRBV7-3
d_call: -

cdr3_nt: TGTGCCAGCAGCGCCACCGGGAGCGGGCCTTACAATGAGCAGTTCTTC
cdr3_aa: CASSATGSGPYNEQFF
j_call: TRBJ2-1
clone_size: -
v_call: TRBV5-4
d_call: -

cdr3_nt: TGTGCCAGCCACCAACAAGAGACCCAGTACTTC
cdr3_aa: CASHQQETQYF
j_call: TRBJ2-5
clone_size: once
v_call: TRBV2
d_call: -

cdr3_nt: TGTGCCAGCAGCCGGAGAGAGACCCAGTACTTC
cdr3_aa: CASSRRETQYF
j_call: TRBJ2-5
clone_size: -
v_call: TRBV5-6
d_call: -

cdr3_nt: TGTGCCAGCAGCCCGTTAGACGAGCAGTTCTTC
cdr3_aa: CASSPLDEQFF
j_call: TRBJ2-1
clone_size: -
v_call: TRBV7-9
d_call: -

cdr3_nt: TGTGCCAGCAGCCTGGGGCTCCTCTCTGGAAACACCATATATTTT
cdr3_aa: CASSLGLLSGNTIYF
j_call: TRBJ1-3
clone_size: -
v_call: TRBV12-3/TRBV12-4
d_call: -

cdr3_nt: TGTGCCAGCAGCTGGGGCCCAGGGGGGGAGCAGTACTTC
cdr3_aa: CASSWGPGGEQYF
j_call: TRBJ2-7
clone_size: -
v_call: TRBV7-2
d_call: -

cdr3_nt: TGTGCCAGCAGTCGACAGATGAACACTGAAGCTTTCTTT
cdr3_aa: CASSRQMNTEAFF
j_call: TRBJ1-1
clone_size: -
v_call: TRBV6-6
d_call: -

cdr3_nt: TGTGCCAGCAGCTTATGGTCGAGAAACACTGAAGCTTTCTTT
cdr3_aa: CASSLWSRNTEAFF
j_call: TRBJ1-1
clone_size: -
v_call: TRBV11-2
d_call: -

cdr3_nt: TGTGCCAGCAGCCTTACCGGCGGCGATGAACAGTACTTC
cdr3_aa: CASSLTGGDEQYF
j_call: TRBJ2-7
clone_size: -
v_call: TRBV7-3
d_call: -

cdr3_nt: TGTGCCACCTCACGGACTAGCGTCAATGAGCAGTTCTTC
cdr3_aa: CATSRTSVNEQFF
j_call: TRBJ2-1
clone_size: -
v_call: TRBV24-1
d_call: TRBD2

cdr3_nt: TGTGCCAGCAGCCAAGGGACCTATGGGAATGAGCAGTTCTTC
cdr3_aa: CASSQGTYGNEQFF
j_call: TRBJ2-1
clone_size: -
v_call: TRBV3-1
d_call: -

cdr3_nt: TGTGCCAGCAGTTTAAGGCAGTTGAACGAGCAGTACTTC
cdr3_aa: CASSLRQLNEQYF
j_call: TRBJ2-7
clone_size: -
v_call: TRBV27
d_call: -

cdr3_nt: TGTGCCAGCAGCCATAACCGGGACGTGCCTGAAAAACTGTTTTTT
cdr3_aa: CASSHNRDVPEKLFF
j_call: TRBJ1-4
clone_size: -
v_call: TRBV3-1
d_call: -

cdr3_nt: TGCGCCAGCAGCTTCGGCACGGACCCCACTGAAGCTTTCTTT
cdr3_aa: CASSFGTDPTEAFF
j_call: TRBJ1-1
clone_size: -
v_call: TRBV5-1
d_call: -

cdr3_nt: TGTGCCAGCAGCCCAGTCAGGCGCTCTGGAAACACCATATATTTT
cdr3_aa: CASSPVRRSGNTIYF
j_call: TRBJ1-3
clone_size: -
v_call: TRBV12-3/TRBV12-4
d_call: -

cdr3_nt: TGTGCCAGCTCACCCCGATTCGAGGAAAAACTGTTTTTT
cdr3_aa: CASSPRFEEKLFF
j_call: TRBJ1-4
clone_size: once
v_call: TRBV18
d_call: -

cdr3_nt: TGTGCCTGGACTAGCGGGAGGGCCGAAGATACGCAGTATTTT
cdr3_aa: CAWTSGRAEDTQYF
j_call: TRBJ2-3
clone_size: -
v_call: TRBV30
d_call: TRBD2

cdr3_nt: TGTGCCAGCAGACAGGGGTCTGGCACTGAAGCTTTCTTT
cdr3_aa: CASRQGSGTEAFF
j_call: TRBJ1-1
clone_size: -
v_call: TRBV6-5
d_call: TRBD1

cdr3_nt: TGCAGTGCTACGACGACTGTGGCATTCAAAGAGACCCAGTACTTC
cdr3_aa: CSATTTVAFKETQYF
j_call: TRBJ2-5
clone_size: once
v_call: TRBV20-1
d_call: -

cdr3_nt: TGTGCCAGCAGTCTGGCGATTCACAGGGAAGGCTACACCTTC
cdr3_aa: CASSLAIHREGYTF
j_call: TRBJ1-2
clone_size: -
v_call: TRBV12-3/TRBV12-4
d_call: -

cdr3_nt: TGTGCCATCAGTGGAGGGGCGGGCTACACCTTC
cdr3_aa: CAISGGAGYTF
j_call: TRBJ1-2
clone_size: -
v_call: TRBV10-3
d_call: -

cdr3_nt: TGCAGCGTTGACAGAGCGCGAGGGCAGTTCTTC
cdr3_aa: CSVDRARGQFF
j_call: TRBJ2-1
clone_size: -
v_call: TRBV29-1
d_call: -

cdr3_nt: TGCAGTGCTGGTGGGAGGGGAAACTATGGCTACACCTTC
cdr3_aa: CSAGGRGNYGYTF
j_call: TRBJ1-2
clone_size: -
v_call: TRBV20-1
d_call: -

cdr3_nt: TGCAGCGTAGGTCTCGCGGGAGTGGCAGATACGCAGTATTTT
cdr3_aa: CSVGLAGVADTQYF
j_call: TRBJ2-3
clone_size: -
v_call: TRBV29-1
d_call: TRBD2

cdr3_nt: TGTGCCAGCAGCCCGACGGGACAGGGCTACGAGCAGTACTTC
cdr3_aa: CASSPTGQGYEQYF
j_call: TRBJ2-7
clone_size: -
v_call: TRBV9
d_call: TRBD1

cdr3_nt: TGCGCCAGCGGTGGACTAGCGGGCGTTCCCGGGGAGCTGTTTTTT
cdr3_aa: CASGGLAGVPGELFF
j_call: TRBJ2-2
clone_size: -
v_call: TRBV5-1
d_call: TRBD2

cdr3_nt: TGTGCCAGCAGTCAAAGGGAAGGGATATATACGCAGTATTTT
cdr3_aa: CASSQREGIYTQYF
j_call: TRBJ2-3
clone_size: -
v_call: TRBV12-3/TRBV12-4
d_call: -

cdr3_nt: TGTGCCACTTCCAAGGGTATCCAGAACACTGAAGCTTTCTTT
cdr3_aa: CATSKGIQNTEAFF
j_call: TRBJ1-1
clone_size: once
v_call: TRBV10-3
d_call: -

cdr3_nt: TGTGCCAGCTCACCTCCAACCGGGACAGGGAAAACTGAAGCTTTCTTT
cdr3_aa: CASSPPTGTGKTEAFF
j_call: TRBJ1-1
clone_size: -
v_call: TRBV18
d_call: TRBD1

cdr3_nt: TGTGCCAGCAGCCAAGATCTAAGCACTGAAGCTTTCTTT
cdr3_aa: CASSQDLSTEAFF
j_call: TRBJ1-1
clone_size: -
v_call: TRBV14
d_call: -

cdr3_nt: TGTGCCAGCAGCGACAGGACAGGAGCCTTGGGCACTGAAGCTTTCTTT
cdr3_aa: CASSDRTGALGTEAFF
j_call: TRBJ1-1
clone_size: -
v_call: TRBV6-1
d_call: TRBD1

cdr3_nt: TGTGCCAGCAGCTTAGTCAAGGACACTGAAGCTTTCTTT
cdr3_aa: CASSLVKDTEAFF
j_call: TRBJ1-1
clone_size: -
v_call: TRBV11-2
d_call: -

cdr3_nt: TGTGCCAGCAGCTTTAGCGGGGGAGATACGCAGTATTTT
cdr3_aa: CASSFSGGDTQYF
j_call: TRBJ2-3
clone_size: -
v_call: TRBV7-2
d_call: TRBD2